This T cell receptor beta chain was identified in a study listed by TCRdb under 2016. The CDR3 has 15 residues if both end residues are counted. The only DNA kept is the CDR3, 45 bases in frame from the first base. Compared with germline, V lacks 6 bases and J lacks 3 bases; bases without a gene match: 7. CDR1 MNHEY and CDR2 SVGAGI are derived from the germline V gene. About this clonotype: Its target antigen remains unknown. A read error is possible here, since a much larger clone lies one base away. This is likely a read error, given that the CDR3 carries no conserved phenylalanine or tryptophan at its end.

Library method: RT-PCR. Sequencer: Illumina MiSeq. TCRdb trimmed public reads at Q25 via fastp, called clones via MiXCR and kept in-frame beta chains. Under each unique CDR3 protein, matching rows form one entry showing the most common genes and DNA. The sample data list about 680,000 distinct CDR3 sequences, and 11% to 15% of these were observed just once. The ten top clones hold 3.6% of the sample. This sequence uses TRBV6-5 and TRBJ2-7; the junction holds 11 bases that match TRBD1. The specimen was memory CD4+ T cells from blood. The receptor was isolated from a female donor in good health, serving as a healthy control. In nucleotide form, the sequence is TGTGCCAGCAGAGGATCCGGGACAGGGGGCTACGAGCAGTACCTC. Translated, it reads CASRGSGTGGYEQYL.